The entry below gives a single T cell receptor beta chain sequence along with its context. Its specificity is not known. CDR3 length: 16 residues. Germline trimming cut 0 bases from V and 9 bases from J; bases unmatched to any gene: 8. Germline assignment: CDR1 MGHRA and CDR2 YSYEKL. Through a sample-barcoded 5' primer and a J-beta primer mix, a second PCR was run for about 6 to 11 cycles. TCRdb fed the 5' RACE reads into MiXCR, producing one record per CDR3 protein. The sample has roughly 900,000 distinct CDR3 sequences, 48% seen once. Per sample, at least 5 micrograms of total RNA were extracted. This sample is part of a study of blood T cells in healthy people across ages. Study in general: About one barcoded beta molecule was captured per two T cells (by template switching). Overall study results and limits: TCR beta diversity correlated strongly with naive T cell percentage.

The receptor was derived from a man younger than 45 in good health. V gene TRBV4-1 combines with J gene TRBJ2-1; 10 nucleotides agree with TRBD2. Material: blood. The CDR3 DNA follows: TGCGCCAGCAGCCAAGATGGAGCGGGGGGGCCGGTTGAGCAGTTCTTC. This translates into CASSQDGAGGPVEQFF.